The 3 T cell receptor beta chains reported below all come from one sample, sequenced in a study of blood T cell repertoires in COVID-19. The assay was immunoSEQ multiplex PCR, and TCRdb's table has in-frame clones only and misses some. This table holds 300,000 to 450,000 clones, 87% found once. Sequencing was performed on PBMCs or T cells enriched from blood (not recorded which). These receptors were collected from a man aged 35 to 55 in a cohort exposed to, infected with or recovered from COVID-19 (not recorded which).

J is TRBJ2-1 and V is TRBV5-4; tentative D call: TRBD2 (5 bases). The germline CDR1 and CDR2 sequences are SGHNT and YYREEE (reference sequence). V was pared by 3 bases and J by 3 bases, with 7 bases between. This CDR3 comprises 13 residues. Here the CDR3 DNA reads TGTGCCAGCAGCTATACTAGCTACAATGAGCAGTTCTTC. Encoded protein: CASSYTSYNEQFF.

The V call is TRBV28, the J call TRBJ1-2; weak D call: TRBD1 (5 bases). CDR1 is MDHEN and CDR2 is SYDVKM in the germline V gene. V lost 6 bases, J lost 4 bases, and 9 bases lay in between. CDR3 length: 12 amino acids. The CDR3: CASSPRGYGYTF. The DNA of the CDR3 is TGTGCCAGCAGCCCTAGGGGCTATGGCTACACCTTC.

This chain uses TRBV10-3 with TRBJ1-1; TRBD1 agrees at 8 bases. The V and J ends lost 7 bases and 2 bases, in that order; junction bases with no gene match: 12. CDR1 is ENHRY and CDR2 is SYGVKD in the germline V gene. The CDR3 runs to 16 residues. The CDR3 DNA reads TGTGCCATCATGAAACACGGGACAGGTGTAAACACTGAAGCTTTCTTT. It yields the protein CAIMKHGTGVNTEAFF.